The 21 T cell receptor beta chains given below trace back to one sample, sequenced in a study of cytomegalovirus exposure and HLA in healthy donors. The PCR employed 60 Vbeta primers together with 13 Jbeta primers. Here immunoSEQ multiplex PCR was the method, and the copy in TCRdb shows in-frame clones only, minus some. The sample includes 200,000 or so clones, 82% of them seen just once. The sample was PBMCs. The receptor set was obtained from a middle-aged woman in good health and CMV-seronegative.

CDR3 region: CASSHPGTSGRRELFF. For the CDR3, the DNA is TGTGCCAGCAGCCACCCCGGGACTAGCGGGAGGCGGGAGCTGTTTTTT. V usage is TRBV7-3 and J usage is TRBJ2-2, with TRBD2 matching 15 bases. This CDR3 region has 16 residues. Germline lookup yields CDR1 SGHTA and CDR2 FQGTGA. The V segment lost 5 bases and the J segment 9 bases; nucleotides outside the gene matches: 7.

The genes are TRBV30 and TRBJ1-2; D remains ambiguous. The CDR3 covers 14 residues. CDR1 and CDR2 (germline): GTSNPN, SVGIG (reference sequence). The germline V and J ends were trimmed by 5 bases and 4 bases, with 17 bases remaining between them. The CDR3 reads CAWAPWTGAYGYTF. The CDR3 DNA is TGTGCCTGGGCCCCCTGGACGGGAGCCTATGGCTACACCTTC.

The gene calls are TRBV7-2 and TRBJ2-1; 7 bases fit TRBD2. The CDR3 covers 15 residues. Losses at the gene ends were 5 bases for V and 2 bases for J; bases not matched to a gene: 6. CDR1 SGHTA and CDR2 FQGNSA come from the germline V gene. The CDR3 here is CASSRSGETYNEQFF. The CDR3 nucleotides read TGTGCCAGCAGCCGGAGCGGGGAGACCTACAATGAGCAGTTCTTC.

This clone was seen more than once but under ten times. The chain carries TRBV9 and TRBJ2-2; D is unclear. This CDR3 region has 16 residues. CDR1 is SGDLS, CDR2 YYNGEE, per germline. The V and J ends lost 3 bases and 3 bases respectively, with 15 bases between them. The CDR3 DNA reads TGTGCCAGCAGCGAACTGACTCTAGAGGACACCGGGGAGCTGTTTTTT. Amino acids: CASSELTLEDTGELFF. Filled out from reference TRBV9 and TRBJ2-2, the complete variable domain reads DSGVTQTPKHLITATGQRVTLRCSPRSGDLSVYWYQQSLDQGLQFLIQYYNGEERAKGNILERFSAQQFPDLHSELNLSSLELGDSALYFCASSELTLEDTGELFFGEGSRLTVL.

The gene calls are TRBV5-4 and TRBJ2-5; 10 nucleotides line up with TRBD1. With 4 bases clipped from V and 4 bases from J, the junction kept 7 bases outside the gene matches. CDR1 is SGHNT, CDR2 YYREEE, per germline (reference sequence). The CDR3 loop spans 15 amino acids. The CDR3 DNA is TGTGCCAGCAGCCCGGGACAGGGGCTGGGAGAGACCCAGTACTTC. It specifies CASSPGQGLGETQYF.

The gene calls are TRBV4-1 and TRBJ2-7; D is undetermined. The CDR3 contains 15 residues. V was shortened by 1 base and J by 0 bases, with 10 bases between the two germline ends. CDR1 is MGHRA and CDR2 is YSYEKL in the germline V gene. The CDR3 coding sequence is TGCGCCAGCAGCCAAGCTGCAGGCGTCTCCTACGAGCAGTACTTC. Translating it yields CASSQAAGVSYEQYF.

The rearrangement joins TRBV6-1 to TRBJ1-2; the match to TRBD1 covers 7 bases. CDR3 size: 15 residues. In germline, CDR1 is MNHNS, CDR2 SASEGT. The junction had 7 bases not matched to a gene; V was cut back by 6 bases and J by 0 bases. The CDR3 spells CASRERDRTNYGYTF. As DNA, the CDR3 is TGTGCCAGCAGGGAAAGGGACAGAACTAACTATGGCTACACCTTC.

The chain carries TRBV6-1 and TRBJ2-2; 11 bases are shared with TRBD2. CDR1 is MNHNS, CDR2 SASEGT, per germline. The CDR3 spans 15 residues. V dropped 11 bases and J dropped 5; count of bases not matched to a gene: 10. Here the CDR3 reads CASRRGLAETGELFF. The CDR3 nucleotides are TGTGCCTCTCGGAGGGGACTAGCGGAGACCGGGGAGCTGTTTTTT.

The J gene is TRBJ1-2, the V gene TRBV28; tentative D call: TRBD1 (6 bases). This CDR3 has 16 residues. V shed 6 bases and J shed 4 bases, with 21 bases lying between them. CDR1 and CDR2 from the germline V gene are MDHEN and SYDVKM. The CDR3 DNA reads as TGTGCCAGCAGCTTAATTCCGAGTGGACAGCTCTATGGCTACACCTTC. It specifies CASSLIPSGQLYGYTF.

In its sample, this clone was seen once. The chain links TRBV5-1 to TRBJ1-4; D possibly corresponds to TRBD1 (5 bases). Looked up from germline, CDR1 is SGHRS and CDR2 is YFSETQ. The V and J ends lost 5 bases and 1 base respectively, with 21 bases between them. This CDR3 is built from 18 residues. CDR3 DNA sequence: TGCGCCAGCAGATTAAATACAGGACAACTGATAACTAATGAAAAACTGTTTTTT. Its protein is CASRLNTGQLITNEKLFF.

J is TRBJ1-3 and V is TRBV30; a weak D match, TRBD1 (6 bases). This CDR3 region has 15 residues. Germline V gene lookup returns CDR1 GTSNPN and CDR2 SVGIG (reference sequence). V was clipped by 1 base and J by 0 bases, with 10 bases between them. For the CDR3, the DNA is TGTGCCTGGAGTGGCGACAGGAGCTCTGGAAACACCATATATTTT. Translating it yields CAWSGDRSSGNTIYF.

The J gene is TRBJ2-7, the V gene TRBV9; D is unclear. The V gene's germline CDR1 is SGDLS and CDR2 YYNGEE. The V end was cut by 2 bases, the J end by 2 bases, with 14 bases between. The CDR3 runs 15 residues. CDR3: CASSVSSVSPYEQYF. CDR3 sequence (DNA): TGTGCCAGCAGCGTTAGTAGTGTGTCACCCTACGAGCAGTACTTC.

This chain links TRBV29-1 with TRBJ2-1, with 9 bases lining up with TRBD2. The CDR3 spans 14 residues. Germline V gives CDR1 SQVTM, CDR2 ANQGSEA. V lost 5 bases and J lost 12; bases outside the gene matches: 14. CDR3 protein: CSVLASGIKVGQFF. The CDR3 nucleotides are TGCAGCGTTCTAGCTAGCGGGATTAAAGTAGGGCAGTTCTTC.

The J gene is TRBJ2-7, the V gene TRBV19, with 9 bases identical to TRBD1. V lost 4 bases to trimming and J lost 6 bases; unmatched junction nucleotides: 10. The V gene's germline CDR1 is LNHDA and CDR2 SQIVND (reference sequence). The CDR3 runs to 15 residues. In nucleotides, the CDR3 is TGTGCCAGTAGTACTCTGGGGACAGGGACACGCGAGCAGTACTTC. The encoded protein is CASSTLGTGTREQYF. Full variable domain (outside the CDR3, taken from reference TRBV19 and TRBJ2-7): DGGITQSPKYLFRKEGQNVTLSCEQNLNHDAMYWYRQDPGQGLRLIYYSQIVNDFQKGDIAEGYSVSREKKESFPLTVTSAQKNPTAFYLCASSTLGTGTREQYFGPGTRLTVT.

The chain employs TRBV5-1 and TRBJ1-2; maybe TRBD1 (5 bases). The length of the CDR3 is 17 residues. Germline V gene sequence: CDR1 SGHRS, CDR2 YFSETQ. The V and J ends lost 1 base and 8 bases respectively, with 24 bases between them. CDR3 bases: TGCGCCAGCAGCTTGTATAGCGGGGCAACCGCCGTCTGGGGCTACACCTTC. It translates to CASSLYSGATAVWGYTF.

The chain has TRBV29-1 and TRBJ2-5; possibly TRBD1 for D (8 bases). The DNA end favors TRBJ2-7, so the J call may be wrong. Per the germline V gene, CDR1 is SQVTM and CDR2 is ANQGSEA. The CDR3 has 16 amino acids. The CDR3 DNA reads TGCAGCGTTGAAGGCGGGGGACAGGCCGACTCCTACGAGCAGTACTTC. Its translation: CSVEGGGQADSYEQYF.

This chain links TRBV18 with TRBJ1-5; 8 bases align to TRBD1. The CDR3 runs 15 residues. Per the germline V gene, CDR1 is KGHSH and CDR2 is LQKENI. With V trimmed by 3 bases and J by 5 bases, 6 bases remained unmatched. CDR3 sequence reads: CASSPRTGRDQPQHF. The CDR3 bases are TGTGCCAGCTCACCGAGGACAGGGAGGGATCAGCCCCAGCATTTT.

The chain recombines TRBV6-6 with TRBJ1-1, with 7 bases identical to TRBD1. The CDR3 is made up of 14 amino acids. Germline CDR1 MNHNY, CDR2 SVGAGI (reference sequence). With V trimmed by 6 bases and J by 6 bases, 10 bases remained unmatched. The CDR3 nucleotides are TGTGCCAGCAGCGAGACAGGGAAAGGGGCTGAAGCTTTCTTT. It specifies CASSETGKGAEAFF.

This clone was seen once. The V gene is TRBV18, the J gene TRBJ2-7; 8 bases are a match to TRBD1. The germline V gene encodes CDR1 KGHSH and CDR2 LQKENI. The CDR3 length is 18 residues. With V trimmed by 4 bases and J by 1 base, 15 bases remained unmatched. This CDR3 is CASSRSQVPGQESYEQYF. CDR3 bases: TGTGCCAGCTCACGTTCTCAAGTCCCGGGACAGGAGTCCTACGAGCAGTACTTC.

The chain employs TRBV6-6 and TRBJ2-7; D ambiguous. From germline, CDR1 is MNHNY and CDR2 SVGAGI (reference sequence). The CDR3 totals 15 residues. Trimming shortened V by 2 bases and J by 5 bases, and 16 bases separated the two germline ends. CDR3 amino acids: CASSYQTPRNNEQYF. The CDR3 coding sequence is TGTGCCAGCAGTTACCAGACTCCCCGGAACAACGAGCAGTACTTC.

The chain joins TRBV27 to TRBJ1-1; the D is unclear. The CDR3 length is 13 residues. The V end was cut by 6 bases, the J end by 3 bases, with 11 bases between. The germline gives CDR1 MNHEY, CDR2 SMNVEV (reference sequence). The CDR3 spells CASRYGEYTEAFF. In nucleotides, the CDR3 is TGTGCCAGCAGATACGGGGAGTACACTGAAGCTTTCTTT.